This record looks at one TCR beta chain sequence and its context. The antigen is not known. This entry belongs to a study of T cell responses to AZD1222 COVID-19 vaccine. With V trimmed by 1 base and J by 8 bases, 4 bases remained unmatched. The CDR3 extends over 15 amino acids. Germline V CDR1 and CDR2: KGHSH, LQKENI. The repertoire was sequenced with immunoSEQ multiplex PCR; TCRdb's copy has only in-frame clones and lacks some. The sample has 130,000 or so clones, over 90% seen once; the top ten hold 5.4%. General study results and limits: Once two AZD1222 doses were given, Spike-specific TCR breadth and depth went up. There were mostly white British donors and more females than males, and clonal diversity was possibly underestimated. Unmutated variant regions reportedly attract nearly half of all spike-specific TCRs.

The clonotype originates from an adult in good health. The sequences come from peripheral blood, collected on day 0 of AZD1222 vaccination. The gene calls are TRBV18 and TRBJ1-6, with TRBD1 matching 8 bases. CDR3 sequence: CASSPLTGGYSPLHF. DNA for the CDR3: TGTGCCAGCTCACCACTCACAGGGGGATATTCACCCCTCCACTTT.